This T cell receptor beta chain was identified in a study of blood T cell repertoires in COVID-19. Across the whole study: T cells, B-cell-depleted T cells, or PBMCs provided the cDNA or gDNA that served as material.

Authors' processing steps: Estimation of nucleated cell counts was performed using reference gene primer amplification. Assay: immunoSEQ multiplex PCR; the TCRdb copy retains only in-frame clones and omits some. Clone size and the V and J calls come from that table; the DNA yielded D and trimming. The profile shows about 250,000 clones, roughly 85% of them singletons. The receptor's source is a man aged 45-65 years with active or convalescent COVID-19. The sample consisted of peripheral blood.

The CDR3 spells CASSAGQALGYTF. The CDR3 bases are TGTGCCAGCAGCGCCGGACAGGCTCTTGGCTACACCTTC. The V gene is TRBV9, the J gene TRBJ1-2, with 7 bases that match TRBD1. CDR1 SGDLS and CDR2 YYNGEE come from the germline V gene. There are 13 residues in the CDR3. V trimming: 3 bases; J trimming: 7 bases; junction bases outside the gene matches: 6.